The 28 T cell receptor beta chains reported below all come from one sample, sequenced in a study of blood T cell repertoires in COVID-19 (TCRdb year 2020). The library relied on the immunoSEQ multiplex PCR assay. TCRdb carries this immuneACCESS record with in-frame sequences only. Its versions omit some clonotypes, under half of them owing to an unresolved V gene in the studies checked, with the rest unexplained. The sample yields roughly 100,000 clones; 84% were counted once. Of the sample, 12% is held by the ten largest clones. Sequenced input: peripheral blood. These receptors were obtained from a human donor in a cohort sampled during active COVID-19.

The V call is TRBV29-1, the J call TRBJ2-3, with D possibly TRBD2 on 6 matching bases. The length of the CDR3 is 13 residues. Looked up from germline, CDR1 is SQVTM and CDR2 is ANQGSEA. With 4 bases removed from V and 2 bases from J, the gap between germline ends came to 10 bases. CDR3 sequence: CSVGGVNTDTQYF. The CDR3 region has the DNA TGCAGCGTTGGCGGGGTGAACACAGATACGCAGTATTTT.

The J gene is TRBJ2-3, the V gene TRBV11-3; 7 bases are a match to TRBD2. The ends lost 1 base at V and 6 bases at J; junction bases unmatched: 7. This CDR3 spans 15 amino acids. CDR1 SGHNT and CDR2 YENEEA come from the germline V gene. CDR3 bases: TGTGCCAGCAGCTTAGGAGGGTTGGGGGGGGATACGCAGTATTTT. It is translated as CASSLGGLGGDTQYF.

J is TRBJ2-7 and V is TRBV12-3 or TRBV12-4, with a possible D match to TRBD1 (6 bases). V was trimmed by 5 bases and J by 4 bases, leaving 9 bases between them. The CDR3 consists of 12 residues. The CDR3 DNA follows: TGTGCCAGCAGTCGCCAGGGGTACGAGCAGTACTTC. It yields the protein CASSRQGYEQYF.

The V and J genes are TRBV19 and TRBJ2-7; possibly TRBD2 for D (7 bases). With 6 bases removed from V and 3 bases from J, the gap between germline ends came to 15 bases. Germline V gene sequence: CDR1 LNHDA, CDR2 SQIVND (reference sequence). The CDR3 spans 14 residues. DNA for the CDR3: TGTGCCAGTAGCATGGGGGGGCAGCTCTACGAGCAGTACTTC. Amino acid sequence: CASSMGGQLYEQYF. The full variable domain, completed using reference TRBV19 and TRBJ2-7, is DGGITQSPKYLFRKEGQNVTLSCEQNLNHDAMYWYRQDPGQGLRLIYYSQIVNDFQKGDIAEGYSVSREKKESFPLTVTSAQKNPTAFYLCASSMGGQLYEQYFGPGTRLTVT.

The CDR3 DNA follows: TGCGCCAGCACGAGCAGGGCCGGCGGCTACACCTTC. Translated, it gives CASTSRAGGYTF. The rearrangement joins TRBV4-1 to TRBJ1-2, with TRBD1 as a possible D gene (5 bases). The length of the CDR3 is 12 residues. The V end was cut by 7 bases, the J end by 8 bases, with 14 bases between. Germline lookup yields CDR1 MGHRA and CDR2 YSYEKL.

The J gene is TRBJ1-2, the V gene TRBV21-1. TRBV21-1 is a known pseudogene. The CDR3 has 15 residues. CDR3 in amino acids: CASSYPRGGGYGYTF. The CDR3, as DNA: TGTGCCAGCAGCTACCCTCGGGGGGGAGGCTATGGCTACACCTTC.

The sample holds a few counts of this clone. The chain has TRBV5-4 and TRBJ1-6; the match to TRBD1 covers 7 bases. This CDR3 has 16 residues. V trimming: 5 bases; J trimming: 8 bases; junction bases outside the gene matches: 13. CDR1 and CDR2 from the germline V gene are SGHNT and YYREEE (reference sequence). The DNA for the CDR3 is TGTGCCAGCAGGACCCAACAGGGGAGGTTGGATTCACCCCTCCACTTT. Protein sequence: CASRTQQGRLDSPLHF. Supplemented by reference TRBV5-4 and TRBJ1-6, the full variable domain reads ETGVTQSPTHLIKTRGQQVTLRCSSQSGHNTVSWYQQALGQGPQFIFQYYREEENGRGNFPPRFSGLQFPNYSSELNVNALELDDSALYLCASRTQQGRLDSPLHFGNGTRLTVT.

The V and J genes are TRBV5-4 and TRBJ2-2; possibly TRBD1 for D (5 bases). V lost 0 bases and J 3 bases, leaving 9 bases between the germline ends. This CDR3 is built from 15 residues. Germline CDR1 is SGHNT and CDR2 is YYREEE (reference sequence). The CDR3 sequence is CASSLVTEYTGELFF. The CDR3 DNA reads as TGTGCCAGCAGCTTGGTGACAGAATACACCGGGGAGCTGTTTTTT. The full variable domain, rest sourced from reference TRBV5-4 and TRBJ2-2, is ETGVTQSPTHLIKTRGQQVTLRCSSQSGHNTVSWYQQALGQGPQFIFQYYREEENGRGNFPPRFSGLQFPNYSSELNVNALELDDSALYLCASSLVTEYTGELFFGEGSRLTVL.

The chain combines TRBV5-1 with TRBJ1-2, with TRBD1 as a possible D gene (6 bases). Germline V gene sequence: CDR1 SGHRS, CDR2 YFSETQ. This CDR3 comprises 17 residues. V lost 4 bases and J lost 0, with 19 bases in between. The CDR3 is CASSVDQGTHSNYGYTF. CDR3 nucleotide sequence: TGCGCCAGCAGCGTTGACCAGGGGACCCACTCTAACTATGGCTACACCTTC.

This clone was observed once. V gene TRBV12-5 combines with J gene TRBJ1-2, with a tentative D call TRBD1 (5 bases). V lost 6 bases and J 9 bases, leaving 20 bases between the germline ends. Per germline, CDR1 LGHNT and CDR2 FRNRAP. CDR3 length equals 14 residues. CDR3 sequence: CASGQTGAGGSYTF. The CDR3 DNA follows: TGTGCTAGTGGGCAAACCGGGGCCGGGGGGAGCTACACCTTC. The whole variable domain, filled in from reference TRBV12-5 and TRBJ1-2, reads DARVTQTPRHKVTEMGQEVTMRCQPILGHNTVFWYRQTMMQGLELLAYFRNRAPLDDSGMPKDRFSAEMPDATLATLKIQPSEPRDSAVYFCASGQTGAGGSYTFGSGTRLTVV.

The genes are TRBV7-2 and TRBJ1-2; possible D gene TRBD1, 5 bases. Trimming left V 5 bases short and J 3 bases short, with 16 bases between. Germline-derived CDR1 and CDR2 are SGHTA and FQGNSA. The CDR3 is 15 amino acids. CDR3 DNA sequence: TGTGCCAGCAGCCGCACCGGCCAGGGTTACTATGGCTACACCTTC. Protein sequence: CASSRTGQGYYGYTF.

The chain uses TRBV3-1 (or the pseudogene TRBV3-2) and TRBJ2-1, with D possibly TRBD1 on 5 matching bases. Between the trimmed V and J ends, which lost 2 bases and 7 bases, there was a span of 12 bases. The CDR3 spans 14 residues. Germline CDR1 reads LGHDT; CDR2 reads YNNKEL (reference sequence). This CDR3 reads CASSQLAGFNEQFF. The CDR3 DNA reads TGTGCCAGCAGCCAACTTGCAGGGTTTAATGAGCAGTTCTTC.

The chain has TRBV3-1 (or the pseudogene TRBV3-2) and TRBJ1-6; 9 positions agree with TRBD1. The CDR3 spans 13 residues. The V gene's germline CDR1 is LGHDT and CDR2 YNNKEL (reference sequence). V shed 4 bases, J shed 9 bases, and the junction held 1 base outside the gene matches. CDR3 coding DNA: TGTGCCAGCAGCCCGGGACAGGGTTCACCCCTCCACTTT. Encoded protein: CASSPGQGSPLHF.

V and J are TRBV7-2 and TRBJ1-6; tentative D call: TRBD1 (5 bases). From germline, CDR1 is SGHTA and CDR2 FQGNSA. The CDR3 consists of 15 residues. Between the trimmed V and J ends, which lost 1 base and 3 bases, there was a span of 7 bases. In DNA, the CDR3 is TGTGCCAGCAGCTTAGTACAGGTCTATAATTCACCCCTCCACTTT. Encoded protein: CASSLVQVYNSPLHF.

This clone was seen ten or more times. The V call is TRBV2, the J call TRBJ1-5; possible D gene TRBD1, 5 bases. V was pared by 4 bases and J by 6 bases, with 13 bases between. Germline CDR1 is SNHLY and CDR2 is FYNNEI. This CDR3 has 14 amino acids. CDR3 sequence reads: CASSGGDRSQPQHF. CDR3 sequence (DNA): TGTGCCAGCAGTGGGGGGGATCGGAGTCAGCCCCAGCATTTT.

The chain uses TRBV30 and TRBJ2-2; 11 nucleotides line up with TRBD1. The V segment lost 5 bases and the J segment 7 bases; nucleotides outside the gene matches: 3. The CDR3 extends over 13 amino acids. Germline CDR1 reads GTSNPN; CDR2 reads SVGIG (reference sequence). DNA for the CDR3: TGTGCCTGGGGGACAGGGGGGGTCGGGGAGCTGTTTTTT. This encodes CAWGTGGVGELFF.

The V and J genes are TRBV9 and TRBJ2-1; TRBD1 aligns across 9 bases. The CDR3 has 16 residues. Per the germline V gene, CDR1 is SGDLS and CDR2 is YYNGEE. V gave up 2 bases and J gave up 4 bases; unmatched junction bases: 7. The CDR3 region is CASSVGSGQGYNEQFF. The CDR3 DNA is TGTGCCAGCAGCGTGGGGTCGGGACAGGGATACAATGAGCAGTTCTTC. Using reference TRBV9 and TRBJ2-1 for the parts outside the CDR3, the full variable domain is DSGVTQTPKHLITATGQRVTLRCSPRSGDLSVYWYQQSLDQGLQFLIQYYNGEERAKGNILERFSAQQFPDLHSELNLSSLELGDSALYFCASSVGSGQGYNEQFFGPGTRLTVL.

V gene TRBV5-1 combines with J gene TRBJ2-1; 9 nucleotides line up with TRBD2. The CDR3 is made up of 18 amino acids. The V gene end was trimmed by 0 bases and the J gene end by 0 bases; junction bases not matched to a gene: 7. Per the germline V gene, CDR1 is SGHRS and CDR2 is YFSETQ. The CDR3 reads CASSLGSGGPSSYNEQFF. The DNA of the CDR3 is TGCGCCAGCAGCTTGGGTAGCGGGGGACCCAGCTCCTACAATGAGCAGTTCTTC.

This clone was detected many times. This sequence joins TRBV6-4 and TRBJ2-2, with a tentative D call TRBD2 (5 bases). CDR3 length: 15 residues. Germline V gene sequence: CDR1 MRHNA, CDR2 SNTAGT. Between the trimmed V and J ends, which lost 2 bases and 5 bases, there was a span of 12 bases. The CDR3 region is CASSDGIRGTGELFF. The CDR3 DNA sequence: TGTGCCAGCAGTGACGGGATCAGAGGGACCGGGGAGCTGTTTTTT.

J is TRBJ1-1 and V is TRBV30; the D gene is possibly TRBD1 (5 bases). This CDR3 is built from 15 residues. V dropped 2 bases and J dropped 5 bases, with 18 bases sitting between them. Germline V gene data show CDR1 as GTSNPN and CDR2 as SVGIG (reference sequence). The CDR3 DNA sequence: TGTGCCTGGAGTCCGGGAGGGGTAGGAAGGACTGAAGCTTTCTTT. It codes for CAWSPGGVGRTEAFF.

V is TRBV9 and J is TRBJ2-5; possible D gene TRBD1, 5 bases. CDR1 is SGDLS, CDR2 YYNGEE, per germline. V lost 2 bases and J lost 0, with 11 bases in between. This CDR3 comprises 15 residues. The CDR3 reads CASSVQGSNQETQYF. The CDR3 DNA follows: TGTGCCAGCAGCGTCCAGGGATCCAACCAAGAGACCCAGTACTTC. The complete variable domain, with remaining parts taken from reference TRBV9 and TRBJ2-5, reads DSGVTQTPKHLITATGQRVTLRCSPRSGDLSVYWYQQSLDQGLQFLIQYYNGEERAKGNILERFSAQQFPDLHSELNLSSLELGDSALYFCASSVQGSNQETQYFGPGTRLLVL.

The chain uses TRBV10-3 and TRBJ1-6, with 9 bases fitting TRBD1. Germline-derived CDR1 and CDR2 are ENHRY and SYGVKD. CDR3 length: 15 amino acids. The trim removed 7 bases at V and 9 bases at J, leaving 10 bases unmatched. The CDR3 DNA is TGTGCCATCAAGAATGAGGGACAGGGTACTTCACCCCTCCACTTT. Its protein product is CAIKNEGQGTSPLHF.

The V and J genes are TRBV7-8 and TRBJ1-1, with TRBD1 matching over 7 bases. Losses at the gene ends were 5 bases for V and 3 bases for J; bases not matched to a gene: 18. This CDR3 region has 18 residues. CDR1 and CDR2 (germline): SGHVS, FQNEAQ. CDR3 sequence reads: CASSPLVLEQGFYTEAFF. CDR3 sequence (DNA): TGTGCCAGCAGCCCCCTAGTTTTGGAACAGGGGTTTTACACTGAAGCTTTCTTT.

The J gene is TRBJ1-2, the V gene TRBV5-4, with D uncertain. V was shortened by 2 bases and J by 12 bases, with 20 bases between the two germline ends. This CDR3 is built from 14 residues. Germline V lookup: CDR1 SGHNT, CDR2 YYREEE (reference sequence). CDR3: CASSLWSGAGMDTF. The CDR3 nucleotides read TGTGCCAGCAGCTTATGGTCAGGAGCCGGGATGGACACCTTC. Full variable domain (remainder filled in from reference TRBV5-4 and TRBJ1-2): ETGVTQSPTHLIKTRGQQVTLRCSSQSGHNTVSWYQQALGQGPQFIFQYYREEENGRGNFPPRFSGLQFPNYSSELNVNALELDDSALYLCASSLWSGAGMDTFGSGTRLTVV.

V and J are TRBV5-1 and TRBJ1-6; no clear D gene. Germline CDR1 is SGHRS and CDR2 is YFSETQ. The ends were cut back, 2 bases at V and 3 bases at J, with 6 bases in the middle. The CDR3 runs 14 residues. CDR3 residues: CASSFEGYNSPLHF. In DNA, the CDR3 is TGCGCCAGCAGCTTCGAGGGCTATAATTCACCCCTCCACTTT.

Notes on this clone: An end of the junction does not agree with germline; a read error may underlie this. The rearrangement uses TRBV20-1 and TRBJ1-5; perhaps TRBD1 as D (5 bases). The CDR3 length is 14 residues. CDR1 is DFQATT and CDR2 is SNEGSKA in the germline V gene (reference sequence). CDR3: CSASPGGSSQPQHF. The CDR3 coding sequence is TGCAGTGCTAGTCCCGGGGGGAGCAGTCAGCCCCAGCATTTT.

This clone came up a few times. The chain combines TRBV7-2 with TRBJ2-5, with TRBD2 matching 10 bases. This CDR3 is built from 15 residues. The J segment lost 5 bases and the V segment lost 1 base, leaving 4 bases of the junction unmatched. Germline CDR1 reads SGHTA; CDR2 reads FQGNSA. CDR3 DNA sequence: TGTGCCAGCAGCTTAGAGCGGGGGGGCCGGGAGACCCAGTACTTC. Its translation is CASSLERGGRETQYF.

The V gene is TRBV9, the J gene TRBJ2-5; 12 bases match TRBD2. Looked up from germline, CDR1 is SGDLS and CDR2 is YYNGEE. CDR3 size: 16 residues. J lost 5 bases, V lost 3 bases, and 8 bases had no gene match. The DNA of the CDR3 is TGTGCCAGCAGCGCAACTAGCGGGGGGTCGGTGGAGACCCAGTACTTC. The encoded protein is CASSATSGGSVETQYF.